This TCR beta chain was identified during a study of cytomegalovirus exposure and HLA in healthy donors. Study at large: Early released data had about 85 million unique TCRs, all coming from HLA-typed donors. Findings of the study overall: Cytomegalovirus association was assigned to around 150 TCR beta chains.

The PCR used 60 Vbeta and 13 Jbeta primers. Original methodology: Counted up in a later analysis, unique TCR beta chains came to about 80 million, with about 9.9 million shared. Produced via immunoSEQ multiplex PCR; TCRdb's table is partial and in-frame only. V and J calls and clone size follow that table, whereas D and trimming were derived from the DNA. The profile shows 100,000 to 150,000 clones, around 78% of them singletons. As concerns this clone: The target antigen is unknown.

The CDR3 has 15 residues. Per germline, CDR1 MGHRA and CDR2 YSYEKL. Healthy individuals who donated bone marrow served as the donors. The sequencing sample was made of PBMCs. This receptor was taken from a woman aged 40 to 49 in good health and CMV-seronegative. This rearrangement joins TRBV4-1 to TRBJ2-5, with 12 bases fitting TRBD2. Judging by the DNA end, TRBJ2-7 fits better; the J call may be wrong. This chain's CDR3 is CASRRLAGEYDEQYF. CDR3 DNA: TGCGCCAGCAGGCGACTAGCGGGAGAGTACGACGAGCAGTACTTC.